This entry lists 2 T cell receptor beta chains sequenced from one sample in a study of T-cell memory formation after mild COVID-19. In TCRdb, the 5' RACE reads were re-called with MiXCR into one record per CDR3 protein. The sample has 410,000 or so distinct CDR3 sequences; roughly a quarter are singletons. Sequences were obtained from PBMCs or a T cell subset sorted from them (not recorded which). The receptors here all came from an adult woman who had mild COVID-19 (a few samples of this study predate the infection). Cell type and time point are not known.

This clonotype has only a few counts. The chain carries TRBV3-1 and TRBJ1-2; D is possibly TRBD1 (5 bases). V was cut by 6 bases and J by 8 bases, with 13 bases left in between. Germline-derived CDR1 and CDR2 are LGHDT and YNNKEL (reference sequence). The CDR3 consists of 12 residues. This chain's CDR3 is CASSAGFGGYTF. The CDR3 DNA reads TGTGCCAGCAGTGCAGGGTTCGGCGGCTACACCTTC. Full variable domain (outside the CDR3, taken from reference TRBV3-1 and TRBJ1-2): DTAVSQTPKYLVTQMGNDKSIKCEQNLGHDTMYWYKQDSKKFLKIMFSYNNKELIINETVPNRFSPKSPDKAHLNLHINSLELGDSAVYFCASSAGFGGYTFGSGTRLTVV.

The table lists this clonotype with a few counts. The rearrangement links TRBV5-1 to TRBJ2-1; tentatively, D is TRBD1 (5 bases). Germline V gene sequence: CDR1 SGHRS, CDR2 YFSETQ. V lost 0 bases and J lost 6, with 16 bases in between. There are 16 residues in the CDR3. CDR3 DNA sequence: TGCGCCAGCAGCTTGGAAAGGGGTGGTTCGTTCAATGAGCAGTTCTTC. Translation: CASSLERGGSFNEQFF.